The present entry profiles one T cell receptor beta chain with its context. Germline trimming cut 1 base from V and 2 bases from J; bases unmatched to any gene: 4. This CDR3 region has 16 residues. Germline V gene data show CDR1 as MGHRA and CDR2 as YSYEKL. Assay: immunoSEQ multiplex PCR; the TCRdb copy retains only in-frame clones and omits some. The table lists about 97,000 clones, about 90% of them singletons. One Seattle source followed patients from active infection through their disease course. This specimen belongs to a study of blood T cell repertoires in COVID-19. Study context: PBMCs, B-cell-depleted T cells, or T cells were the source of the cDNA or gDNA that made up the material.

The chain combines TRBV4-1 with TRBJ2-3, with 9 bases identical to TRBD2. Sequencing used peripheral blood. This clonotype was obtained from a woman aged 45-65 years with COVID-19, enrolled during active disease. CDR3 sequence (DNA): TGCGCCAGCAGCCAAGTAGCGGGGGCGAACACAGATACGCAGTATTTT. As protein: CASSQVAGANTDTQYF.